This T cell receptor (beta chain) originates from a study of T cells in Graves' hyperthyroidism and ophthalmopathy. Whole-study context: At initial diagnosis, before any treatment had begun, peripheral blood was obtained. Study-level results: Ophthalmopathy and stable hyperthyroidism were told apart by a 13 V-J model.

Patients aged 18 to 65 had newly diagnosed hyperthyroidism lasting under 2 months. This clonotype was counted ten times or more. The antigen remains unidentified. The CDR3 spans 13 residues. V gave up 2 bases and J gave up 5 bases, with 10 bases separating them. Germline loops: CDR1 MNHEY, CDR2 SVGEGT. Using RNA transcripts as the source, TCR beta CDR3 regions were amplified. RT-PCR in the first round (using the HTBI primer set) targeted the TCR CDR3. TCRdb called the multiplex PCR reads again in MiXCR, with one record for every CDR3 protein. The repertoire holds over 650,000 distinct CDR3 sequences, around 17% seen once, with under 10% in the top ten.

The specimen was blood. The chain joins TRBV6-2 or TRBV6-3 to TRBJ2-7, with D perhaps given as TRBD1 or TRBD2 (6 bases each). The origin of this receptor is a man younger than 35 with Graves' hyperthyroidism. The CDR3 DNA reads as TGTGCCAGCAGTTACGGGGGGCGGAACGAGCAGTACTTC. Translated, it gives CASSYGGRNEQYF.